This T cell receptor (beta chain) came from a study of blood T cell repertoires in COVID-19. In the original processing: Researchers report that nucleated cell counts were estimated from reference gene primer amplification. The repertoire was sequenced with immunoSEQ multiplex PCR; TCRdb's copy has only in-frame clones and lacks some. Clone size and V and J calls were adopted from that table, with D and trimming inferred from the DNA. The sample has 200,000 to 250,000 clones; approximately 80% are singletons. A single count supports this clone. CDR3 length: 14 residues. Germline trimming cut 3 bases from V and 1 base from J; bases unmatched to any gene: 2. Germline V gives CDR1 MGHDK, CDR2 SYGVNS.

The clonotype was recovered from a woman between 40 and 55 years old with acute COVID-19. The genes are TRBV25-1 and TRBJ2-7; 8 positions match TRBD1. Sequencing was performed on PBMCs or T cells enriched from blood (not recorded which). The CDR3, as DNA: TGTGCCAGCAGTGATGACAGGGGATCCTACGAGCAGTACTTC. Translating gives CASSDDRGSYEQYF.